The clone carrying this TCR beta chain appeared once. This CDR3 is 15 amino acids long. V shed 7 bases and J 5 bases; nucleotides not matched to a gene: 10. Germline V gives CDR1 PRHDT, CDR2 FYEKMQ (reference sequence). Roughly 0.45 to 1 ug RNA was reverse transcribed with random hexamers. Amplification of the TCR beta CDR3 was carried out by immunoSEQ multiplex PCR, which spanned a total of 54 Vbeta and 13 Jbeta segments. TCRdb processed the immunoSEQ multiplex PCR reads anew with MiXCR; each CDR3 protein has one entry. This table holds approximately 200,000 distinct CDR3 sequences, 92% found once. This sample was included in a study of CD8 T cells in Susac syndrome.

The gene calls are TRBV13 and TRBJ2-7; 11 bases line up with TRBD2. The sequencing sample was made of CD8+ T cells from PBMCs. The sequence came from a human donor with multiple sclerosis. The CDR3 sequence is CASTHSGRALDEQYF. Written as DNA, the CDR3 is TGTGCCAGCACCCATAGCGGGAGGGCCTTGGACGAGCAGTACTTC.